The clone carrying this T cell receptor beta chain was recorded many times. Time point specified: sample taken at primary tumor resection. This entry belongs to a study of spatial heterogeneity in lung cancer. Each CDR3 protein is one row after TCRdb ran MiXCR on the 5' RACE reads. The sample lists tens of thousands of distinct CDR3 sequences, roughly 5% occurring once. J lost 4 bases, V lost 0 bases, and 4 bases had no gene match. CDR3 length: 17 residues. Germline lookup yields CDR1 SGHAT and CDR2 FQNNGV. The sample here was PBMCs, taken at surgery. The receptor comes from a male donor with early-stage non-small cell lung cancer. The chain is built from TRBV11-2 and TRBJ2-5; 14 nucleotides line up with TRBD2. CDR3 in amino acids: CASSLDGTSGSRETQYF. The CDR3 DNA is TGTGCCAGCAGCTTAGATGGGACTAGCGGGAGTAGAGAGACCCAGTACTTC. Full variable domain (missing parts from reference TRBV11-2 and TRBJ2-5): EAGVAQSPRYKIIEKRQSVAFWCNPISGHATLYWYQQILGQGPKLLIQFQNNGVVDDSQLPKDRFSAERLKGVDSTLKIQPAKLEDSAVYLCASSLDGTSGSRETQYFGPGTRLLVL.